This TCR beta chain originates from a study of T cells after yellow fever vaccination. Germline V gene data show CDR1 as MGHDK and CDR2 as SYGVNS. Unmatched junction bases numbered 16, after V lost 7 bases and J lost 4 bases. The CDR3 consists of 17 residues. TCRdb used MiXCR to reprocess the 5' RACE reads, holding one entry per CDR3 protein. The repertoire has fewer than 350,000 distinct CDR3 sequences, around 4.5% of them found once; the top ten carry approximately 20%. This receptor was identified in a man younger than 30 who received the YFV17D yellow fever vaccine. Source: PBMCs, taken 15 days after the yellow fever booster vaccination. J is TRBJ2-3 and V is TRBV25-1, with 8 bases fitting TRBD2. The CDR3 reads CASTDPAGGLEADTQYF. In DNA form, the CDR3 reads TGTGCCAGCACCGACCCCGCGGGGGGACTAGAGGCAGATACGCAGTATTTT. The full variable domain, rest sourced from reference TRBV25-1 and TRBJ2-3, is EADIYQTPRYLVIGTGKKITLECSQTMGHDKMYWYQQDPGMELHLIHYSYGVNSTEKGDLSSESTVSRIRTEHFPLTLESARPSHTSQYLCASTDPAGGLEADTQYFGPGTRLTVL.